This T cell receptor (beta chain) came from a study of blood T cell repertoires in COVID-19. Trimming left V 6 bases short and J 7 bases short, with 15 bases between. Germline V gives CDR1 MNHEY, CDR2 SVGAGI. This CDR3 region has 13 residues. In the study's own analysis: Reference gene primer amplification gave estimated nucleated cell counts. Data came from immunoSEQ multiplex PCR; TCRdb stores just in-frame clones and leaves some out. That table supplies the V and J calls and clone size; D and trimming were determined from the DNA. This sample has some 190,000 clones, with 75% to 85% found just once. Patients from Seattle were sampled longitudinally, starting during active infection.

This sequence was found in a middle-aged woman with COVID-19, enrolled during active disease. What was sequenced was peripheral blood. V usage is TRBV6-5 and J usage is TRBJ1-1; D may be TRBD1 (5 bases). The CDR3 is CASSRDGLYEAFF. The CDR3 region has the DNA TGTGCCAGCAGCCGGGACGGACTATATGAAGCTTTCTTT.